This T cell receptor beta chain emerged from a study of blood T cell repertoires in COVID-19. This clone was seen once. Generated by immunoSEQ multiplex PCR, the TCRdb table keeps only in-frame clones and is missing some. The sample has about 150,000 clones, around three quarters seen once; the top ten hold 1.5% to 2%. Germline V lookup: CDR1 SGHTA, CDR2 FQGNSA. Germline trimming cut 5 bases from V and 4 bases from J; bases unmatched to any gene: 4. The CDR3 is 14 residues long. The chain employs TRBV7-2 and TRBJ1-2; 10 bases line up with TRBD1. This clonotype originated in a man aged 80 or over with acute or convalescent COVID-19. The sample was peripheral blood. The CDR3 coding sequence is TGTGCCAGCAGCCCGCGGACAGGGGGCTATGGCTACACCTTC. Translation gives CASSPRTGGYGYTF.